This entry features one TCR beta chain sequence. Its antigen is still unknown. In germline, CDR1 is SGHRS, CDR2 YFSETQ. V dropped 5 bases and J dropped 5; count of bases not matched to a gene: 5. This CDR3 has 14 residues. Using immunoSEQ multiplex PCR, the repertoire was profiled, and TCRdb retains in-frame clones only, with some absent. The table has about 70,000 clones, about 87% seen once; the top ten hold 11%. This specimen belongs to a study of lymphopenia after photon versus proton radiotherapy. Study observations and caveats: Proton therapy kept repertoires fairly stable, unlike photons, which gained effector/memory cells. Survival link was tested only in deceased patients; proton benefit remains a possibility. Post-nadir TCR diversity decline inversely tracked overall survival among those who died. After the lymphocyte nadir, photon-treated repertoires showed oligoclonal expansion, especially of CD8+ Temra cells.

This specimen was peripheral blood, taken from a patient treated with proton-based radiotherapy. The receptor's source is a man older than 75 with esophageal cancer. V and J are TRBV5-1 and TRBJ2-3; 10 bases are a match to TRBD2. The CDR3 region has the DNA TGCGCCAGCAGTAGCGGGGGGTTCAAAGATACGCAGTATTTT. Residues: CASSSGGFKDTQYF.